A single sample gave rise to the 23 T cell receptor beta chains below, sequenced in a study of Ad26.COV2.S vaccination and SARS-CoV-2 variants. This sample's treatment: approximately 18 received Ad26.COV2.S at low or high dose, single or two shots; five or six received placebo; per-sample allocation not given. Vaccine and placebo recipients were sampled on day 63 after the first injection. TCRdb keeps only in-frame clones here, not all; method: immunoSEQ multiplex PCR. The sample shows roughly 500,000 clones, about 83% of them seen only once. The sample in question was peripheral blood, obtained in a trial of Ad26.COV2.S vaccine versus placebo. The receptors here all came from a person aged 18 to 59 who received the Ad26.COV2.S COVID-19 vaccine or a placebo.

The chain joins TRBV5-8 to TRBJ2-1; 13 bases fit TRBD2. CDR1 and CDR2 from the germline V gene are SGHTS and YDEGEE. Germline trimming cut 4 bases from V and 9 bases from J; bases unmatched to any gene: 7. There are 15 residues in the CDR3. CDR3 region: CASSTGLAGDAEQFF. The CDR3 nucleotides read TGTGCCAGCAGCACCGGACTAGCGGGAGATGCTGAGCAGTTCTTC.

The chain carries TRBV28 and TRBJ1-1; tentatively, D is TRBD1 (6 bases). Trimming took off 3 bases at V and 11 bases at J, with 16 bases between the two ends. Germline V gene data show CDR1 as MDHEN and CDR2 as SYDVKM. The CDR3 length is 13 residues. CDR3 region: CASSFLGAGRAFF. CDR3 nucleotides: TGTGCCAGCAGTTTTCTGGGGGCGGGTCGGGCTTTCTTT. Supplemented by reference TRBV28 and TRBJ1-1, the full variable domain reads DVKVTQSSRYLVKRTGEKVFLECVQDMDHENMFWYRQDPGLGLRLIYFSYDVKMKEKGDIPEGYSVSREKKERFSLILESASTNQTSMYLCASSFLGAGRAFFGQGTRLTVV.

The rearrangement uses TRBV5-1 and TRBJ1-1; perhaps TRBD1 as D (5 bases). The germline gives CDR1 SGHRS, CDR2 YFSETQ. Trimming cost V 2 bases and J 1 base, with 12 bases left between them. The CDR3 extends over 15 amino acids. This chain's CDR3 is CASSFRGGKNTEAFF. For the CDR3, the DNA is TGCGCCAGCAGCTTTAGGGGTGGCAAGAACACTGAAGCTTTCTTT.

The chain recombines TRBV5-4 with TRBJ2-3; possible D gene TRBD2, 6 bases. Trimming cost V 2 bases and J 5 bases, with 9 bases left between them. The CDR3 sequence is 13 residues long. CDR1 and CDR2 from the germline V gene are SGHNT and YYREEE (reference sequence). The CDR3 is CASSFPGRDTQYF. In DNA, the CDR3 is TGTGCCAGCAGCTTTCCCGGGAGAGATACGCAGTATTTT.

The chain carries TRBV6-2 or TRBV6-3 and TRBJ2-3; 7 bases are a match to TRBD2. This CDR3 is built from 17 residues. The ends lost 2 bases at V and 4 bases at J; junction bases unmatched: 12. Germline V gene data show CDR1 as MNHEY and CDR2 as SVGEGT. The CDR3 protein is CASSYATREPHPDTQYF. CDR3 nucleotide sequence: TGTGCCAGCAGTTACGCCACGCGGGAGCCCCACCCAGATACGCAGTATTTT.

This clone is a singleton in its sample. The chain uses TRBV7-2 and TRBJ2-7; the D is unclear. The CDR3 is 12 residues long. Germline-derived CDR1 and CDR2 are SGHTA and FQGNSA. V was trimmed by 2 bases and J by 2 bases, leaving 4 bases between them. This chain's CDR3 is CASSLRPYEQYF. CDR3 DNA: TGTGCCAGCAGCTTACGGCCCTACGAGCAGTACTTC. The complete variable domain, with remaining parts taken from reference TRBV7-2 and TRBJ2-7, reads GAGVSQSPSNKVTEKGKDVELRCDPISGHTALYWYRQSLGQGLEFLIYFQGNSAPDKSGLPSDRFSAERTGGSVSTLTIQRTQQEDSAVYLCASSLRPYEQYFGPGTRLTVT.

The DNA for the CDR3 is TGTGCCAGCAGCTTACTAGCGAATGAGCAGTTCTTC. Encoded protein: CASSLLANEQFF. The J gene is TRBJ2-1, the V gene TRBV7-9; D might be TRBD2 (6 bases). CDR3 length: 12 residues. From germline, CDR1 is SEHNR and CDR2 FQNEAQ (reference sequence). V was trimmed by 2 bases and J by 7 bases, leaving 6 bases between them. The variable domain in full, with the rest retrieved from reference TRBV7-9 and TRBJ2-1, is DTGVSQNPRHKITKRGQNVTFRCDPISEHNRLYWYRQTLGQGPEFLTYFQNEAQLEKSRLLSDRFSAERPKGSFSTLEIQRTEQGDSAMYLCASSLLANEQFFGPGTRLTVL.

The V call is TRBV11-3, the J call TRBJ2-2; D is unclear. V lost 5 bases and J lost 5, with 12 bases in between. The CDR3 spans 14 residues. The germline CDR1 and CDR2 sequences are SGHNT and YENEEA. The CDR3 DNA sequence: TGTGCCAGCAGCCCCCAAGCAGTTACCGGGGAGCTGTTTTTT. Its protein is CASSPQAVTGELFF.

J is TRBJ1-5 and V is TRBV28, with a possible D match to TRBD1 (6 bases). Trimming took off 6 bases at V and 8 bases at J, with 17 bases between the two ends. Germline V gene data show CDR1 as MDHEN and CDR2 as SYDVKM. The CDR3 spans 14 residues. As DNA, the CDR3 is TGTGCCAGCAGGCGTACAGGGAGAGGAAAGCCCCAGCATTTT. Amino acids: CASRRTGRGKPQHF.

The V and J genes are TRBV6-5 and TRBJ2-7; 13 positions match TRBD2. There are 14 residues in the CDR3. Looked up from germline, CDR1 is MNHEY and CDR2 is SVGAGI. V shed 6 bases and J 5 bases; nucleotides not matched to a gene: 4. The CDR3 DNA sequence: TGTGCCAGCAGACGAGGGACTAGCGGGAACGAGCAGTACTTC. This sequence encodes CASRRGTSGNEQYF.

CDR3 nucleotides: TGTGCCACTACGGGCGGCGGGGAGGAGCCCCAGCATTTT. Translated: CATTGGGEEPQHF. This chain connects TRBV10-3 to TRBJ1-5, with unresolved D. Trimming took 10 bases from V and 8 from J, leaving 18 bases between them. Germline V CDR1 and CDR2: ENHRY, SYGVKD. The CDR3 contains 13 residues.

V usage is TRBV5-1 and J usage is TRBJ1-1; tentatively, D is TRBD1 (6 bases). The V gene lost 0 bases and the J gene lost 2 bases, with 8 bases spanning the gap. CDR3 length equals 14 residues. Looked up from germline, CDR1 is SGHRS and CDR2 is YFSETQ. The CDR3 DNA reads as TGCGCCAGCAGCTTGGGCAGGGGTAACACTGAAGCTTTCTTT. It specifies CASSLGRGNTEAFF.

The V call is TRBV7-3, the J call TRBJ2-2; 9 bases line up with TRBD2. The CDR3 length is 15 residues. Trimming removed 2 bases from V and 6 bases from J; junction bases left unmatched: 4. CDR1 is SGHTA, CDR2 FQGTGA, per germline. The CDR3 bases are TGTGCCAGCAGCTTAGGCGGGAGGGCCGCCGGGGAGCTGTTTTTT. Translating gives CASSLGGRAAGELFF.

The chain carries TRBV11-2 and TRBJ2-1; D assignment may be TRBD1 or TRBD2 (5 bases each). V was trimmed by 2 bases and J by 4 bases, leaving 15 bases between them. Germline lookup yields CDR1 SGHAT and CDR2 FQNNGV. The CDR3 runs 16 residues. The CDR3: CASSLLAGTTYNEQFF. In DNA form, the CDR3 reads TGTGCCAGCAGCTTATTAGCCGGGACCACTTACAATGAGCAGTTCTTC. Variable domain in full (rest from reference TRBV11-2 and TRBJ2-1): EAGVAQSPRYKIIEKRQSVAFWCNPISGHATLYWYQQILGQGPKLLIQFQNNGVVDDSQLPKDRFSAERLKGVDSTLKIQPAKLEDSAVYLCASSLLAGTTYNEQFFGPGTRLTVL.

This clone was seen just once. The V gene is TRBV7-9, the J gene TRBJ2-5, with D unclear. The V gene's germline CDR1 is SEHNR and CDR2 FQNEAQ (reference sequence). Between the trimmed V and J ends, which lost 3 bases and 4 bases, there was a span of 9 bases. This CDR3 is built from 13 residues. The CDR3 here is CASSLWTGETQYF. The CDR3 nucleotides are TGTGCCAGCAGCTTGTGGACCGGAGAGACCCAGTACTTC.

The V and J genes are TRBV5-5 and TRBJ1-5, with a weak D call TRBD1 (6 bases). V lost 4 bases to trimming and J lost 7 bases, with 15 bases between them. This CDR3 comprises 14 residues. Germline V gives CDR1 SGHKS, CDR2 YYEKEE (reference sequence). CDR3 bases: TGTGCCAGCAGCCCGGTGGGGGGCTGGCAGCCCCAGCATTTT. Encoded protein: CASSPVGGWQPQHF.

V usage is TRBV21-1 and J usage is TRBJ2-7; the table's D call of TRBD1 was not tested on the DNA. TRBV21-1 is flagged as a pseudogene. There are 16 residues in the CDR3. Written as DNA, the CDR3 is TGTGCCAGCAGCTCGATTCGGACTGGGACAGGCGGCGAGCAGTACTTC. As protein: CASSSIRTGTGGEQYF.

The J gene is TRBJ2-7, the V gene TRBV2; 7 bases line up with TRBD1. J gave up 0 bases and V 6 bases, and 5 bases lay outside the gene matches. The CDR3 runs 14 residues. CDR1 and CDR2 from the germline V gene are SNHLY and FYNNEI. The CDR3 region is CASSRQGSSYEQYF. As DNA, the CDR3 is TGTGCCAGCAGCCGACAGGGAAGCTCCTACGAGCAGTACTTC.

This chain uses TRBV30 with TRBJ2-1, with D possibly matching TRBD2 (6 bases). Germline CDR1 and CDR2: GTSNPN and SVGIG (reference sequence). The length of the CDR3 is 14 residues. Between the trimmed V and J ends, which lost 2 bases and 7 bases, there was a span of 15 bases. CDR3 region: CAWSTGTLGNEQFF. The CDR3 region has the DNA TGTGCCTGGAGTACCGGGACTCTGGGGAATGAGCAGTTCTTC. Using reference TRBV30 and TRBJ2-1 for the parts outside the CDR3, the full variable domain is SQTIHQWPATLVQPVGSPLSLECTVEGTSNPNLYWYRQAAGRGLQLLFYSVGIGQISSEVPQNLSASRPQDRQFILSSKKLLLSDSGFYLCAWSTGTLGNEQFFGPGTRLTVL.

V gene TRBV6-5 combines with J gene TRBJ1-2; tentative D call: TRBD1 (6 bases). The CDR3 has 13 residues. Germline V lookup: CDR1 MNHEY, CDR2 SVGAGI. Trimming stripped 11 bases from V and 1 base from J, with 14 bases between. The CDR3 nucleotides read TGTGCCTCCTGGACAGAAGTTAACTATGGCTACACCTTC. Amino acids: CASWTEVNYGYTF.

The chain has TRBV19 and TRBJ2-5, with a tentative D call TRBD1 (6 bases). Trimming took off 9 bases at V and 5 bases at J, with 19 bases between the two ends. This CDR3 contains 14 residues. Per germline, CDR1 LNHDA and CDR2 SQIVND (reference sequence). CDR3 coding DNA: TGTGCCAGCCAGGGGTCTGCAGGACACGAGACCCAGTACTTC. It is translated as CASQGSAGHETQYF.

The J gene is TRBJ2-1, the V gene TRBV12-3 or TRBV12-4; D not resolved. The CDR3 is 13 amino acids. Trimming stripped 6 bases from V and 0 bases from J, with 6 bases between. This chain's CDR3 is CASRPDSYNEQFF. DNA of the CDR3: TGTGCCAGCAGGCCCGACTCCTACAATGAGCAGTTCTTC.

The chain joins TRBV5-1 to TRBJ1-2, with TRBD1 matching over 7 bases. Germline V gives CDR1 SGHRS, CDR2 YFSETQ. There are 15 residues in the CDR3. The junction had 4 bases not matched to a gene; V was cut back by 0 bases and J by 2 bases. CDR3 region: CASSLGGQANYGYTF. CDR3 nucleotides: TGCGCCAGCAGCTTGGGTGGACAGGCCAACTATGGCTACACCTTC.